The 5 T cell receptor beta chains below were found in one sample sequenced in a study of blood T cells in healthy people across ages. Next came a second PCR, run for roughly 6 to 11 cycles, which used a sample-barcoded 5' primer along with a J-beta primer mix. Via MiXCR, TCRdb re-called the 5' RACE reads, giving one row per CDR3 protein. The table records roughly 500,000 distinct CDR3 sequences, 27% of them present only once. Sample: blood. The receptors derive from a woman aged 65 to 85 in good health.

The chain carries TRBV5-1 and TRBJ2-5; D unresolved. This CDR3 region has 14 residues. Germline V gene lookup returns CDR1 SGHRS and CDR2 YFSETQ. The V end was cut by 5 bases, the J end by 0 bases, with 11 bases between. CDR3 residues: CASRFRADQETQYF. The CDR3, as DNA: TGCGCCAGCAGGTTTCGGGCGGACCAAGAGACCCAGTACTTC.

The V call is TRBV20-1, the J call TRBJ1-2, with D uncertain. CDR1 DFQATT and CDR2 SNEGSKA come from the germline V gene (reference sequence). The CDR3 is 16 residues long. V was shortened by 0 bases and J by 0 bases, with 14 bases between the two germline ends. CDR3: CSARDVSTLANYGYTF. CDR3 nucleotides: TGCAGTGCTAGAGATGTGTCCACATTAGCTAACTATGGCTACACCTTC.

A note on this clonotype: Germline is not matched at one junction end, which may reflect a read error. V is TRBV5-1 and J is TRBJ2-5, with D perhaps matching TRBD2 (5 bases). Germline CDR1 SGHRS, CDR2 YFSETQ. The CDR3 extends over 14 amino acids. CDR3 sequence reads: CTSSAPTGGETQYF. The CDR3 DNA is TGCACCAGCAGTGCCCCGACCGGAGGAGAGACCCAGTACTTC.

The rearrangement uses TRBV20-1 and TRBJ2-5, with 7 nucleotides matching TRBD1. Germline CDR1 DFQATT, CDR2 SNEGSKA (reference sequence). V lost 5 bases and J lost 1; bases outside the gene matches: 7. This CDR3 has 14 amino acids. In DNA form, the CDR3 reads TGCAGTGCTGAGAGAGGACAGGCCCAAGAGACCCAGTACTTC. This gives the protein CSAERGQAQETQYF.

This clonotype was seen a few times. A read error may produce the germline difference seen at one junction end. The chain joins TRBV7-6 to TRBJ2-1, with 11 nucleotides matching TRBD1. Germline V gene data show CDR1 as SGHVS and CDR2 as FNYEAQ. This CDR3 spans 15 amino acids. The CDR3 DNA follows: TGTGCCAACAGCTTAGGGACAGGGGGAGGGAATGAGCAGTTCTTC. It translates to CANSLGTGGGNEQFF.